A single sample is the source of the 25 T cell receptor beta chains below, sequenced in a study of blood T cell repertoires in COVID-19. Repertoires were generated with immunoSEQ multiplex PCR, while TCRdb's copy carries only in-frame clones and drops some. The sample contains around 95,000 clones, roughly 85% of which appear only once. Input material: peripheral blood. The receptor source for this set is a woman between 65 and 79 years old with acute or convalescent COVID-19.

The rearrangement links TRBV9 to TRBJ2-2; TRBD1 is a possible D gene (5 bases). The CDR3 consists of 14 residues. Germline loops: CDR1 SGDLS, CDR2 YYNGEE. The V gene lost 4 bases and the J gene lost 0 bases, with 7 bases spanning the gap. In DNA, the CDR3 is TGTGCCAGCAGCCCGACAGCGAACACCGGGGAGCTGTTTTTT. Amino acid sequence: CASSPTANTGELFF.

The V and J genes are TRBV19 and TRBJ1-4; TRBD1 aligns across 7 bases. Germline lookup yields CDR1 LNHDA and CDR2 SQIVND (reference sequence). There are 14 residues in the CDR3. Trimming cost V 4 bases and J 7 bases; bases outside gene matches: 6. CDR3 in amino acids: CASSNTGEVEKLFF. Here the CDR3 DNA reads TGTGCCAGTAGTAACACAGGGGAGGTTGAAAAACTGTTTTTT.

The chain employs TRBV7-9 and TRBJ2-7, with D unclear. V gave up 5 bases and J gave up 5 bases, with 10 bases separating them. Germline V lookup: CDR1 SEHNR, CDR2 FQNEAQ (reference sequence). This CDR3 has 12 residues. In nucleotides, the CDR3 is TGTGCCAGCAGCCACACACCAAACGAGCAGTACTTC. It encodes CASSHTPNEQYF. The variable domain in full, completed from reference TRBV7-9 and TRBJ2-7, reads DTGVSQNPRHKITKRGQNVTFRCDPISEHNRLYWYRQTLGQGPEFLTYFQNEAQLEKSRLLSDRFSAERPKGSFSTLEIQRTEQGDSAMYLCASSHTPNEQYFGPGTRLTVT.

This sequence joins TRBV28 and TRBJ1-1; D is possibly TRBD1 (5 bases). This CDR3 region has 13 residues. CDR1 and CDR2 (germline): MDHEN, SYDVKM. V shed 6 bases and J shed 10 bases, with 18 bases lying between them. In DNA form, the CDR3 reads TGTGCCAGCAGCCAACCCGGTCGGGGGATAGCTTTCTTT. It is translated as CASSQPGRGIAFF.

This clone has only a few counts. CDR3 sequence: CASSQGSGGGYGYTF. CDR3 sequence (DNA): TGTGCCAGCAGCCAAGGGTCTGGGGGAGGCTATGGCTACACCTTC. The chain recombines TRBV3-1 (or the pseudogene TRBV3-2) with TRBJ1-2; D perhaps matches TRBD1 (5 bases). Germline-derived CDR1 and CDR2 are LGHDT and YNNKEL (reference sequence). V shed 1 base and J shed 4 bases, with 13 bases lying between them. The CDR3 consists of 15 residues.

The V gene is TRBV25-1, the J gene TRBJ2-1, with D possibly matching TRBD1 (5 bases). The CDR3 consists of 15 residues. The ends were cut back, 4 bases at V and 2 bases at J, with 12 bases in the middle. Germline assignment: CDR1 MGHDK and CDR2 SYGVNS. CDR3 DNA sequence: TGTGCCAGCAGTGGACCCAGACAGCCCTACAATGAGCAGTTCTTC. This encodes CASSGPRQPYNEQFF.

The gene calls are TRBV6-5 and TRBJ2-2, with 9 bases identical to TRBD1. Germline V gene lookup returns CDR1 MNHEY and CDR2 SVGAGI. This CDR3 is built from 14 residues. Trimming took 6 bases from V and 7 from J; bases not matched to a gene: 6. In DNA form, the CDR3 reads TGTGCCAGCAGGAAACAGGGGGCTGACGGGGAGCTGTTTTTT. Encoded protein: CASRKQGADGELFF.

This clone was seen a handful of times. The chain couples TRBV29-1 to TRBJ1-1; D unclear. The CDR3 is 12 residues long. Germline-derived CDR1 and CDR2 are SQVTM and ANQGSEA. The V end was cut by 4 bases, the J end by 5 bases, with 11 bases between. The CDR3 here is CSVVGSVTEAFF. CDR3 in DNA: TGCAGCGTTGTGGGCTCGGTAACTGAAGCTTTCTTT. Supplemented by reference TRBV29-1 and TRBJ1-1, the full variable domain reads SAVISQKPSRDICQRGTSLTIQCQVDSQVTMMFWYRQQPGQSLTLIATANQGSEATYESGFVIDKFPISRPNLTFSTLTVSNMSPEDSSIYLCSVVGSVTEAFFGQGTRLTVV.

This clone is a singleton in its sample. This rearrangement joins TRBV5-1 to TRBJ2-3, with TRBD2 matching 14 bases. Germline lookup yields CDR1 SGHRS and CDR2 YFSETQ. After removal of 4 bases from V and 2 bases from J, the junction contained 6 bases not matched to a gene. This CDR3 is 17 amino acids long. The DNA for the CDR3 is TGCGCCAGCAGCCCGGGACTAGCGGGGGAGTCCACAGATACGCAGTATTTT. Translated: CASSPGLAGESTDTQYF.

The chain joins TRBV6-2 or TRBV6-3 to TRBJ2-7; TRBD2 matches 12 bases. Per germline, CDR1 MNHEY and CDR2 SVGEGT. The length of the CDR3 is 18 residues. J was trimmed by 1 base and V by 6 bases; bases with no gene match: 13. In nucleotides, the CDR3 is TGTGCCAGCAGCACCCCCGGGACTAGCGGGCTGAAGTCCTACGAGCAGTACGTC. Its protein is CASSTPGTSGLKSYEQYV.

The J gene is TRBJ2-3, the V gene TRBV5-1, with D unclear. CDR1 is SGHRS, CDR2 YFSETQ, per germline. The CDR3 is 15 residues long. V was clipped by 0 bases and J by 0 bases, with 8 bases between them. CDR3 bases: TGCGCCAGCAGCTTGGTGTCGAGTAGCACAGATACGCAGTATTTT. Its translation is CASSLVSSSTDTQYF.

The chain has TRBV28 and TRBJ1-2; the match to TRBD1 covers 7 bases. The CDR3 has 15 residues. In germline, CDR1 is MDHEN, CDR2 SYDVKM. J was trimmed by 4 bases and V by 5 bases; bases with no gene match: 10. This CDR3 is CASSLTHGQVYGYTF. CDR3 nucleotide sequence: TGTGCCAGCAGTCTTACCCACGGACAGGTCTATGGCTACACCTTC.

The chain couples TRBV5-8 to TRBJ2-2, with D possibly matching TRBD1 (6 bases). V was trimmed by 0 bases and J by 3 bases, leaving 9 bases between them. The CDR3 spans 15 residues. CDR1 and CDR2 (germline): SGHTS, YDEGEE. In DNA form, the CDR3 reads TGTGCCAGCAGCTTGGACAGGGCGGACACCGGGGAGCTGTTTTTT. Translation gives CASSLDRADTGELFF.

As concerns this clone: This sample also contains other DNA sequences that code for the same CDR3. The chain uses TRBV6-6 and TRBJ1-2; TRBD1 aligns across 8 bases. Germline CDR1 MNHNY, CDR2 SVGAGI (reference sequence). This CDR3 has 13 residues. V shed 6 bases, J shed 3 bases, and the junction held 3 bases outside the gene matches. In nucleotides, the CDR3 is TGTGCCAGCAGCCTGGACAGGGACTATGGCTACACCTTC. Its protein is CASSLDRDYGYTF.

This chain uses TRBV25-1 with TRBJ2-1; 7 positions match TRBD2. The V gene's germline CDR1 is MGHDK and CDR2 SYGVNS. CDR3 length: 13 amino acids. Losses at the gene ends were 6 bases for V and 10 bases for J; bases not matched to a gene: 9. The CDR3 sequence is CASSADWGGEQFF. The CDR3 region has the DNA TGTGCCAGCAGCGCCGACTGGGGGGGGGAGCAGTTCTTC.

The genes are TRBV7-8 and TRBJ1-5; TRBD1 might be the D (6 bases). The CDR3 loop spans 15 amino acids. The V end was cut by 1 base, the J end by 4 bases, with 11 bases between. From germline, CDR1 is SGHVS and CDR2 FQNEAQ. CDR3 DNA sequence: TGTGCCAGCAGCTTAGTCCGGACAGAAAATCAGCCCCAGCATTTT. It codes for CASSLVRTENQPQHF.

This clone was found once. The chain joins TRBV5-1 to TRBJ2-3, with 10 nucleotides matching TRBD2. Germline CDR1 SGHRS, CDR2 YFSETQ. The CDR3 sequence is 17 residues long. J gave up 4 bases and V 6 bases, and 14 bases lay outside the gene matches. CDR3 loop: CASKLTGGLAGADTQYF. The DNA of the CDR3 is TGCGCCAGCAAGCTCACCGGGGGGCTAGCGGGGGCAGATACGCAGTATTTT.

This chain joins TRBV29-1 and TRBJ1-2; 7 bases agree with TRBD1. After removal of 6 bases from V and 4 bases from J, the junction contained 5 bases not matched to a gene. The CDR3 runs to 12 residues. From germline, CDR1 is SQVTM and CDR2 ANQGSEA. Here the CDR3 DNA reads TGCAGCGTCGAGGAGGGGGCCTATGGCTACACCTTC. This sequence encodes CSVEEGAYGYTF. Based on the CDR3 plus reference TRBV29-1 and TRBJ1-2, the full variable domain is SAVISQKPSRDICQRGTSLTIQCQVDSQVTMMFWYRQQPGQSLTLIATANQGSEATYESGFVIDKFPISRPNLTFSTLTVSNMSPEDSSIYLCSVEEGAYGYTFGSGTRLTVV.

This clone was seen once. The chain couples TRBV29-1 to TRBJ1-2, with 12 bases lining up with TRBD1. The CDR3 consists of 14 residues. V shed 6 bases and J 8 bases; nucleotides not matched to a gene: 10. Germline-derived CDR1 and CDR2 are SQVTM and ANQGSEA. This CDR3 reads CSVSGTGGAGGYTF. The CDR3, as DNA: TGCAGCGTGTCCGGGACAGGGGGCGCAGGGGGCTACACCTTC.

The V and J genes are TRBV7-6 and TRBJ1-2; D possibly corresponds to TRBD1 (5 bases). Trimming stripped 1 base from V and 6 bases from J, with 12 bases between. CDR3 length: 14 residues. Germline V CDR1 and CDR2: SGHVS, FNYEAQ. Here the CDR3 reads CASSLGVRADGYTF. The CDR3, as DNA: TGTGCCAGCAGCTTAGGGGTCAGGGCGGATGGCTACACCTTC.

The V and J genes are TRBV27 and TRBJ1-1; 8 bases match TRBD1. V lost 5 bases to trimming and J lost 7 bases; unmatched junction nucleotides: 3. CDR1 is MNHEY and CDR2 is SMNVEV in the germline V gene (reference sequence). This CDR3 is built from 12 residues. CDR3 sequence reads: CASSPGGSEAFF. Here the CDR3 DNA reads TGTGCCAGCAGTCCAGGGGGCAGTGAAGCTTTCTTT.

The chain has TRBV5-6 and TRBJ1-5; 10 positions match TRBD1. V gave up 4 bases and J gave up 4 bases; unmatched junction bases: 8. The CDR3 is 16 amino acids. Per germline, CDR1 SGHDT and CDR2 YYEEEE. The CDR3 loop is CASSAGTGDFNQPQHF. DNA for the CDR3: TGTGCCAGCAGCGCCGGGACAGGGGATTTTAATCAGCCCCAGCATTTT.

The chain carries TRBV30 and TRBJ2-7; D is possibly TRBD2 (6 bases). The CDR3 is 14 residues long. CDR1 and CDR2 (germline): GTSNPN, SVGIG (reference sequence). The V and J ends lost 2 bases and 6 bases respectively, with 17 bases between them. CDR3 sequence: CAWSIAGSLGEQYF. In DNA, the CDR3 is TGTGCCTGGAGTATCGCGGGATCGTTAGGCGAGCAGTACTTC.

The J gene is TRBJ1-4, the V gene TRBV6-1; D is unclear. With 3 bases removed from V and 2 bases from J, the gap between germline ends came to 13 bases. Per the germline V gene, CDR1 is MNHNS and CDR2 is SASEGT. The CDR3 is 16 residues long. In DNA, the CDR3 is TGTGCCAGCAGTGAGGGAGGCGGGGTGACTAATGAAAAACTGTTTTTT. Translated: CASSEGGGVTNEKLFF.

CDR3 amino acids: CASSSGTGEKLFF. CDR3 DNA: TGTGCCAGCAGTTCTGGGACAGGGGAGAAACTGTTTTTT. J is TRBJ1-4 and V is TRBV28, with TRBD1 matching over 10 bases. Germline assignment: CDR1 MDHEN and CDR2 SYDVKM. There are 13 residues in the CDR3. V dropped 4 bases and J dropped 11; count of bases not matched to a gene: 4.